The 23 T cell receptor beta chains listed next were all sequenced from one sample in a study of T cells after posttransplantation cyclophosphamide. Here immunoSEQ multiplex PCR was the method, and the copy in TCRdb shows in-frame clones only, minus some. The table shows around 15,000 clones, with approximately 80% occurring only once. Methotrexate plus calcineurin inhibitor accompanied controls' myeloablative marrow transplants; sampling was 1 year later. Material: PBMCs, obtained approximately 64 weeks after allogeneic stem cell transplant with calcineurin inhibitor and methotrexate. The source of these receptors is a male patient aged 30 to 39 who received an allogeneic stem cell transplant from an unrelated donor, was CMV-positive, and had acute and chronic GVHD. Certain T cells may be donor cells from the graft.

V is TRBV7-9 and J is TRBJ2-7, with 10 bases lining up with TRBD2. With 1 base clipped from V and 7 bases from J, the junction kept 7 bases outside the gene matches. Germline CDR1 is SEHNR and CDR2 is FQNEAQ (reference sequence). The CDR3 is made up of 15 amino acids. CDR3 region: CASSLVLAGEDEQYF. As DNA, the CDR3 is TGTGCCAGCAGCTTAGTTCTAGCGGGAGAGGATGAGCAGTACTTC.

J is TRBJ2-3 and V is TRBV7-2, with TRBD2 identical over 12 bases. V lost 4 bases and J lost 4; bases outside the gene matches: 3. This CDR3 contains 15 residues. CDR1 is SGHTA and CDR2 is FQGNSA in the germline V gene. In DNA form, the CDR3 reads TGTGCCAGCAGCTCTAGCGGGGGGGTGGCAGATACGCAGTATTTT. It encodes CASSSSGGVADTQYF.

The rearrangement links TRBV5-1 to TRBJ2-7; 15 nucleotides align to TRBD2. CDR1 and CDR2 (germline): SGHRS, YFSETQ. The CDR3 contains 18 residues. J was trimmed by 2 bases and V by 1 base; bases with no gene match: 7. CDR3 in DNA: TGCGCCAGCAGCTTGCCCGGGACTAGCGGGGGGCAAACCTACGAGCAGTACTTC. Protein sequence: CASSLPGTSGGQTYEQYF.

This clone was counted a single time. CDR3 coding DNA: TGTGCCAGTGCTGACACAAATAATTCACCCCTCCACTTT. Translation gives CASADTNNSPLHF. This rearrangement joins TRBV27 to TRBJ1-6; D is uncertain. Germline assignment: CDR1 MNHEY and CDR2 SMNVEV (reference sequence). Trimming cost V 9 bases and J 5 bases, with 11 bases left between them. The CDR3 runs to 13 residues.

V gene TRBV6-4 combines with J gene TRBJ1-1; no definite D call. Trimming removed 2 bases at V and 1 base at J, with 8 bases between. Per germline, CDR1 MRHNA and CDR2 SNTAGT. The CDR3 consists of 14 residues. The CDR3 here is CASSDPKKNTEAFF. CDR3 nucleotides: TGTGCCAGCAGTGACCCTAAGAAGAACACTGAAGCTTTCTTT.

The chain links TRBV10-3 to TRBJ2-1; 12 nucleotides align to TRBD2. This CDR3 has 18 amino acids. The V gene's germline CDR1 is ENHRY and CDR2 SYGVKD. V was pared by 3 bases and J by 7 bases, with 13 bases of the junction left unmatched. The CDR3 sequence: CAISDELAGGLMWNEQFF. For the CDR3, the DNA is TGTGCCATCAGTGATGAGCTAGCGGGAGGGCTAATGTGGAATGAGCAGTTCTTC.

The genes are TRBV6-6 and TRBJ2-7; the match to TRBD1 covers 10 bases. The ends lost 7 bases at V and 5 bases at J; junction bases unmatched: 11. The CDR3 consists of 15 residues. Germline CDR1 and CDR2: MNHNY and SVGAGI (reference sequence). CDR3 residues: CASNNRQGAQDEQYF. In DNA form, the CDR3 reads TGTGCCAGCAATAACCGACAGGGGGCACAGGACGAGCAGTACTTC.

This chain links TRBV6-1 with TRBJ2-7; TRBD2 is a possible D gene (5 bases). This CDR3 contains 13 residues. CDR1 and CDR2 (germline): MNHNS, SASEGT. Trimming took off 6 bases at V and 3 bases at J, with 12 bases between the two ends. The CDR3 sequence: CASRTGGLYEQYF. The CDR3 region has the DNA TGTGCCAGCAGGACCGGAGGCCTCTACGAGCAGTACTTC.

The CDR3 DNA sequence: TGTGCCAGCAAATTGACAGCGAAAAGGGAGACCCAGTACTTC. Translation gives CASKLTAKRETQYF. The V and J genes are TRBV27 and TRBJ2-5; D might be TRBD1 (5 bases). Germline CDR1 reads MNHEY; CDR2 reads SMNVEV (reference sequence). Trimming removed 7 bases at V and 5 bases at J, with 17 bases between. The CDR3 spans 14 residues.

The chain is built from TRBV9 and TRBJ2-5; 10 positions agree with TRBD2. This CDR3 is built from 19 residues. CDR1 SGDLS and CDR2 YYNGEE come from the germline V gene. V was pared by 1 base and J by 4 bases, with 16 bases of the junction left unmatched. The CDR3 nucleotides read TGTGCCAGCAGCGTATCCAGCGGGAGGGCCTCGGGCTTGGGAGAGACCCAGTACTTC. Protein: CASSVSSGRASGLGETQYF.

The CDR3 coding sequence is TGTGCCAGCAGCTTACCCCTTGAGGCTAGCGGGGCTGAAGAGACCCAGTACTTC. As protein: CASSLPLEASGAEETQYF. The chain carries TRBV7-8 and TRBJ2-5; 9 nucleotides agree with TRBD2. Germline trimming cut 2 bases from V and 3 bases from J; bases unmatched to any gene: 13. The CDR3 totals 18 residues. CDR1 and CDR2 (germline): SGHVS, FQNEAQ.

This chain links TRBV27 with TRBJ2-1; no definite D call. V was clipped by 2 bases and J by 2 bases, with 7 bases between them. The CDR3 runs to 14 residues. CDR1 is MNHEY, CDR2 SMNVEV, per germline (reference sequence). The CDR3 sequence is CASSLDATYNEQFF. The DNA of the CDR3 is TGTGCCAGCAGTTTAGATGCTACCTACAATGAGCAGTTCTTC.

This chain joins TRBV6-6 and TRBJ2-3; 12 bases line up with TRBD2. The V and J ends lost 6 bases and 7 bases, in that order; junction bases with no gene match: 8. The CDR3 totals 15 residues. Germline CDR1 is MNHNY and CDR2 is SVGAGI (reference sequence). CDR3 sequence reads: CASSQTLAGGNTQYF. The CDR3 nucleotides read TGTGCCAGCAGCCAAACACTAGCGGGGGGTAATACGCAGTATTTT.

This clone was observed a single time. CDR3 amino acids: CASSQYAGGDRGGGNTIYF. The CDR3 DNA is TGCGCCAGCAGCCAATACGCGGGCGGGGACAGGGGCGGTGGAAACACCATATATTTT. The J gene is TRBJ1-3, the V gene TRBV4-3; the match to TRBD1 covers 10 bases. V shed 2 bases and J 3 bases; nucleotides not matched to a gene: 13. CDR1 is LGHNA, CDR2 YSLEER, per germline. CDR3 length: 19 amino acids.

The CDR3 region has the DNA TGTGCCAGCAGCTCCTTCCAGGGGGCAGCTAACTATGGCTACACCTTC. It is translated as CASSSFQGAANYGYTF. This chain connects TRBV7-9 to TRBJ1-2, with 8 bases identical to TRBD1. Trimming cost V 4 bases and J 0 bases; bases outside gene matches: 7. The CDR3 runs to 16 residues. From germline, CDR1 is SEHNR and CDR2 FQNEAQ (reference sequence).

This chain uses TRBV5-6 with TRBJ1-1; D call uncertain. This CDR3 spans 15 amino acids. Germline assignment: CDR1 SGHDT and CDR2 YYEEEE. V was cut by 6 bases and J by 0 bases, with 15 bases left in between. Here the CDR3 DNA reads TGTGCCAGCACTAAGGGAGGACGGCTGAACACTGAAGCTTTCTTT. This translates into CASTKGGRLNTEAFF.

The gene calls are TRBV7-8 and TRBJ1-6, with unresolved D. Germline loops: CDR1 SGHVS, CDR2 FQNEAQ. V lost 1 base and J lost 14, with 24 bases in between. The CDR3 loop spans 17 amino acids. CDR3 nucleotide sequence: TGTGCCAGCAGCTTAGGGTCGGGTCGGCAGACTACCTCGGCCCTCCACTTT. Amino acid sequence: CASSLGSGRQTTSALHF.

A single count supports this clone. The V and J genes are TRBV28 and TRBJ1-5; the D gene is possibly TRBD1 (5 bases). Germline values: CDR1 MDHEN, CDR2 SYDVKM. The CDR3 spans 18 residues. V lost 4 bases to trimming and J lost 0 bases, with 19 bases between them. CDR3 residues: CASSSPRDSPYSNQPQHF. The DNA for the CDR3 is TGTGCCAGCAGTTCGCCCCGTGACAGTCCCTATAGCAATCAGCCCCAGCATTTT. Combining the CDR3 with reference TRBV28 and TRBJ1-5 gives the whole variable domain DVKVTQSSRYLVKRTGEKVFLECVQDMDHENMFWYRQDPGLGLRLIYFSYDVKMKEKGDIPEGYSVSREKKERFSLILESASTNQTSMYLCASSSPRDSPYSNQPQHFGDGTRLSIL.

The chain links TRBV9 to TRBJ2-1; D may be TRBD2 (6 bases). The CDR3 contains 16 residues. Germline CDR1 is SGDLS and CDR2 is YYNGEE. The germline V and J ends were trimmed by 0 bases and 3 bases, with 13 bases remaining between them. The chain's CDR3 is CASSVGDSGYYNEQFF. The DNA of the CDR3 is TGTGCCAGCAGCGTAGGAGACAGCGGGTACTACAATGAGCAGTTCTTC.

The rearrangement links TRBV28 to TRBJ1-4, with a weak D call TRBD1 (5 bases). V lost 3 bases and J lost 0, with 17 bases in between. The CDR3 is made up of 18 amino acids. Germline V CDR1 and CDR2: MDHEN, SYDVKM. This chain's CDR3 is CASSFPGRQTATNEKLFF. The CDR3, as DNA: TGTGCCAGCAGTTTCCCCGGAAGACAGACTGCAACTAATGAAAAACTGTTTTTT.

The CDR3 DNA reads TGTGCCAGCAGTTTAGGGGGGGGAGCTTTCTTT. It specifies CASSLGGGAFF. This chain connects TRBV28 to TRBJ1-1, with D possibly being TRBD1 (5 bases). V shed 2 bases and J shed 10 bases, with 8 bases lying between them. The length of the CDR3 is 11 residues. Per germline, CDR1 MDHEN and CDR2 SYDVKM.

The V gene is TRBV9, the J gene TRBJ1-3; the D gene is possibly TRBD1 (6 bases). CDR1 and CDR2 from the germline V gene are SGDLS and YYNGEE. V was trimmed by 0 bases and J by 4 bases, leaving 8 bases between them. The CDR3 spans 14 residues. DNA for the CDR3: TGTGCCAGCAGCGTAGCAGGGGACGGAAACACCATATATTTT. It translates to CASSVAGDGNTIYF.

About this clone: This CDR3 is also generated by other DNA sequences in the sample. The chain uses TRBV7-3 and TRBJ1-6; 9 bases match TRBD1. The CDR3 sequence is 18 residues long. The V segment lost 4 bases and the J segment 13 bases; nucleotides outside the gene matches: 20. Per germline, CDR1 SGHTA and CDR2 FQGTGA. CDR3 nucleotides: TGTGCCAGCAGCTCTGGACCACAGGGGGCCGGGTTATACTCCCCCCTCCACTTT. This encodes CASSSGPQGAGLYSPLHF. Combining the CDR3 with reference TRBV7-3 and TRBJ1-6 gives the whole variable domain GAGVSQTPSNKVTEKGKYVELRCDPISGHTALYWYRQSLGQGPEFLIYFQGTGAADDSGLPNDRFFAVRPEGSVSTLKIQRTERGDSAVYLCASSSGPQGAGLYSPLHFGNGTRLTVT.